Listed here are 22 T cell receptor beta chains from one sample, sequenced in a study of cytomegalovirus exposure and HLA in healthy donors (dated by TCRdb to 2016 to 2017). Library prep was done by the immunoSEQ multiplex PCR assay. The multiplex PCR relied on a mix of 60 forward primers for TCR Vbeta segments and 13 reverse primers for TCR Jbeta segments. TCRdb provides this immuneACCESS table in a form limited to in-frame rearrangements. Some clones are lacking; in checked studies, under half of them reflect an unresolved V gene, and why the rest are absent is not known. In this sample the table shows over 120,000 clones, around four fifths of which occur a single time. Around 9.7% of the sample is held by the ten biggest clonotypes. What was sequenced was PBMCs. Every receptor here comes from a woman aged 55-70 years in good health and CMV-seropositive.

The rearrangement joins TRBV10-1 to TRBJ2-5, with D tentatively TRBD2 (6 bases). The CDR3 consists of 14 residues. V was pared by 6 bases and J by 5 bases, with 16 bases between. Germline V gene data show CDR1 as WNHNN and CDR2 as SYGVQD (reference sequence). The CDR3 is CASRQLKRGETQYF. CDR3 coding DNA: TGCGCCAGCAGACAGCTCAAACGGGGGGAGACCCAGTACTTC.

The chain is built from TRBV4-3 and TRBJ1-5, with D possibly being TRBD1 (5 bases). Trimming took off 0 bases at V and 6 bases at J, with 12 bases between the two ends. CDR1 is LGHNA, CDR2 YSLEER, per germline. The CDR3 sequence is 15 residues long. Written as DNA, the CDR3 is TGCGCCAGCAGCCAAGAGTGGGGCGTGGGTCAGCCCCAGCATTTT. This codes for CASSQEWGVGQPQHF.

The chain couples TRBV5-7 to TRBJ2-7; 9 nucleotides agree with TRBD2. TRBV5-7 is an ORF, with its function uncertain. This CDR3 is 16 amino acids long. The ends lost 0 bases at V and 2 bases at J; junction bases unmatched: 6. The DNA for the CDR3 is TGTGCCAGCAGCTTGGAGGCTAGCGGGGTTCCCTACGAGCAGTACTTC. Its protein product is CASSLEASGVPYEQYF.

V is TRBV4-2 and J is TRBJ2-2, with D possibly matching TRBD2 (5 bases). Looked up from germline, CDR1 is LGHNA and CDR2 is YNFKEQ. V was clipped by 4 bases and J by 2 bases, with 11 bases between them. This CDR3 has 15 residues. The CDR3 DNA reads as TGTGCCAGCAGCCCAATCGGACTTAACACCGGGGAGCTGTTTTTT. Translating it yields CASSPIGLNTGELFF.

The chain links TRBV18 to TRBJ1-1; D is unclear. Trimming pared 1 base from V and 0 bases from J, leaving 6 bases between. CDR1 is KGHSH and CDR2 is LQKENI in the germline V gene. The CDR3 spans 14 residues. The CDR3 DNA reads TGTGCCAGCTCACCACTGAACATGAACACTGAAGCTTTCTTT. Translated, it gives CASSPLNMNTEAFF.

This chain uses TRBV30 with TRBJ1-4; TRBD1 matches 9 bases. After removal of 4 bases from V and 5 bases from J, the junction contained 11 bases not matched to a gene. Germline CDR1 reads GTSNPN; CDR2 reads SVGIG (reference sequence). This CDR3 has 16 amino acids. The CDR3 bases are TGTGCCTGGAACCTTCTTCCCGGGACAGGGAATGAAAAACTGTTTTTT. The encoded protein is CAWNLLPGTGNEKLFF. Complete variable domain (other parts from reference TRBV30 and TRBJ1-4): SQTIHQWPATLVQPVGSPLSLECTVEGTSNPNLYWYRQAAGRGLQLLFYSVGIGQISSEVPQNLSASRPQDRQFILSSKKLLLSDSGFYLCAWNLLPGTGNEKLFFGSGTQLSVL.

The chain employs TRBV28 and TRBJ2-4; D uncertain. Trimming removed 3 bases at V and 6 bases at J, with 9 bases between. CDR3 length equals 13 residues. CDR1 MDHEN and CDR2 SYDVKM come from the germline V gene. CDR3 bases: TGTGCCAGCAGTTTTTTGAGTCCAAACATTCAGTACTTC. It is translated as CASSFLSPNIQYF. Filled out from reference TRBV28 and TRBJ2-4, the complete variable domain reads DVKVTQSSRYLVKRTGEKVFLECVQDMDHENMFWYRQDPGLGLRLIYFSYDVKMKEKGDIPEGYSVSREKKERFSLILESASTNQTSMYLCASSFLSPNIQYFGAGTRLSVL.

This chain connects TRBV14 to TRBJ2-2; D unclear. The CDR3 consists of 17 residues. Germline CDR1 SGHDN, CDR2 FVKESK. Trimming left V 7 bases short and J 4 bases short, with 22 bases between. The CDR3 loop reads CASTPKSPPRPTGELFF. CDR3 bases: TGTGCCAGCACCCCTAAGTCCCCGCCGCGGCCCACCGGGGAGCTGTTTTTT. The full variable domain, with the rest looked up from reference TRBV14 and TRBJ2-2, is EAGVTQFPSHSVIEKGQTVTLRCDPISGHDNLYWYRRVMGKEIKFLLHFVKESKQDESGMPNNRFLAERTGGTYSTLKVQPAELEDSGVYFCASTPKSPPRPTGELFFGEGSRLTVL.

The chain has TRBV30 and TRBJ1-4, with 7 bases aligning to TRBD1. Germline values: CDR1 GTSNPN, CDR2 SVGIG (reference sequence). The V gene end was trimmed by 0 bases and the J gene end by 4 bases; junction bases not matched to a gene: 5. The CDR3 has 15 amino acids. For the CDR3, the DNA is TGTGCCTGGAGTGTCTCGGGACAGATTAATGAAAAACTGTTTTTT. It encodes CAWSVSGQINEKLFF. The variable domain in full, completed from reference TRBV30 and TRBJ1-4, reads SQTIHQWPATLVQPVGSPLSLECTVEGTSNPNLYWYRQAAGRGLQLLFYSVGIGQISSEVPQNLSASRPQDRQFILSSKKLLLSDSGFYLCAWSVSGQINEKLFFGSGTQLSVL.

This clone was seen a handful of times. The chain carries TRBV27 and TRBJ2-3; 10 bases match TRBD2. This CDR3 is 17 amino acids long. Germline trimming cut 3 bases from V and 2 bases from J; bases unmatched to any gene: 8. Looked up from germline, CDR1 is MNHEY and CDR2 is SMNVEV (reference sequence). CDR3 DNA sequence: TGTGCCAGCAGTTTTAGTCTAGCGGGAGCCAACACAGATACGCAGTATTTT. Translated: CASSFSLAGANTDTQYF.

The J gene is TRBJ2-1, the V gene TRBV27; 10 bases align to TRBD2. The junction had 5 bases not matched to a gene; V was cut back by 3 bases and J by 9 bases. Germline V gene lookup returns CDR1 MNHEY and CDR2 SMNVEV (reference sequence). This CDR3 region has 14 residues. The CDR3 protein is CASSFRRTSGEQFF. The DNA for the CDR3 is TGTGCCAGCAGTTTCCGCCGGACTAGCGGTGAGCAGTTCTTC.

The CDR3 nucleotides read TGTGCCAGCAGCTCCCGGAGTGTCGACGAGCAGTACTTC. This translates into CASSSRSVDEQYF. The chain combines TRBV11-2 with TRBJ2-7, with D unresolved. The CDR3 loop spans 13 amino acids. Trimming took off 4 bases at V and 5 bases at J, with 12 bases between the two ends. The germline gives CDR1 SGHAT, CDR2 FQNNGV.

The chain uses TRBV7-2 and TRBJ2-2; 10 nucleotides agree with TRBD2. The CDR3 has 16 amino acids. CDR1 and CDR2 (germline): SGHTA, FQGNSA. The V and J ends lost 2 bases and 2 bases, in that order; junction bases with no gene match: 2. The CDR3 sequence: CASSLSGRANTGELFF. Written as DNA, the CDR3 is TGTGCCAGCAGCTTAAGCGGGAGGGCCAACACCGGGGAGCTGTTTTTT.

This chain joins TRBV27 and TRBJ1-2, with no clear D. Trimming took off 1 base at V and 7 bases at J, with 10 bases between the two ends. This CDR3 spans 13 amino acids. Germline V gene lookup returns CDR1 MNHEY and CDR2 SMNVEV (reference sequence). The CDR3 reads CASSLFRGGGYTF. The CDR3 region has the DNA TGTGCCAGCAGTTTATTCCGGGGAGGTGGCTACACCTTC.

The chain recombines TRBV7-6 with TRBJ2-1; 9 bases align to TRBD2. Trimming took 1 base from V and 9 from J; bases not matched to a gene: 13. The CDR3 runs to 17 residues. Germline V gene lookup returns CDR1 SGHVS and CDR2 FNYEAQ. The CDR3 coding sequence is TGTGCCAGCAGCTTAGGTGGAGCGGCGGGAGGGCCGGGTGAGCAGTTCTTC. Translated: CASSLGGAAGGPGEQFF.

This clone came up a few times. The chain combines TRBV2 with TRBJ1-5, with D possibly TRBD1 on 6 matching bases. The ends were cut back, 6 bases at V and 4 bases at J, with 7 bases in the middle. The CDR3 has 12 amino acids. The germline gives CDR1 SNHLY, CDR2 FYNNEI. The CDR3: CASSTGNQPQHF. CDR3 nucleotides: TGTGCCAGCAGCACAGGGAATCAGCCCCAGCATTTT.

V usage is TRBV4-3 and J usage is TRBJ1-4, with D possibly being TRBD1 (6 bases). Trimming took 1 base from V and 3 from J, leaving 12 bases between them. Germline CDR1 and CDR2: LGHNA and YSLEER. This CDR3 region has 16 residues. The CDR3 reads CASSQVGTGSNEKLFF. The DNA for the CDR3 is TGCGCCAGCAGCCAAGTGGGAACAGGGTCTAATGAAAAACTGTTTTTT.

J is TRBJ2-7 and V is TRBV7-8, with 11 positions matching TRBD1. Per germline, CDR1 SGHVS and CDR2 FQNEAQ. There are 15 residues in the CDR3. The V segment lost 3 bases and the J segment 5 bases; nucleotides outside the gene matches: 6. This CDR3 is CASSLGGQGADEQYF. Written as DNA, the CDR3 is TGTGCCAGCAGCTTGGGTGGACAGGGGGCGGACGAGCAGTACTTC.

This chain connects TRBV19 to TRBJ1-5; D is ambiguous. The germline V gene encodes CDR1 LNHDA and CDR2 SQIVND (reference sequence). There are 15 residues in the CDR3. The ends were cut back, 2 bases at V and 1 base at J, with 9 bases in the middle. CDR3 sequence: CASSISGKSNQPQHF. CDR3 DNA sequence: TGTGCCAGTAGTATATCGGGGAAGAGCAATCAGCCCCAGCATTTT.

The rearrangement links TRBV28 to TRBJ2-2, with D perhaps TRBD1 (6 bases). Looked up from germline, CDR1 is MDHEN and CDR2 is SYDVKM. The CDR3 is 16 amino acids. The V end lost 4 bases, the J end lost 4 bases, and 16 bases lay between the germline ends. CDR3 sequence (DNA): TGTGCCAGCAGTTCCGGGAAAAGGACAGCCACCGGGGAGCTGTTTTTT. Its protein is CASSSGKRTATGELFF.

This chain joins TRBV7-9 and TRBJ2-5; 9 nucleotides agree with TRBD1. The DNA matches TRBJ2-7 better at its end, which makes the J call doubtful. The CDR3 consists of 15 residues. Germline CDR1 is SEHNR and CDR2 is FQNEAQ (reference sequence). In DNA form, the CDR3 reads TGTGCCAGCAGCTTAGCGGGGACAGGGAAAGGCGAGCAGTACTTC. It translates to CASSLAGTGKGEQYF.

The chain carries TRBV5-4 and TRBJ2-5; 9 bases line up with TRBD2. This CDR3 is built from 16 residues. Germline CDR1 reads SGHNT; CDR2 reads YYREEE (reference sequence). Trimming took 2 bases from V and 4 from J; bases not matched to a gene: 9. Here the CDR3 DNA reads TGTGCCAGCAGCTTTGACGGCGCGGGAGGGCGAGAGACCCAGTACTTC. Its protein is CASSFDGAGGRETQYF.